The subject of this entry is one T cell receptor beta chain. Its antigen remains undetermined. No quality values exist for individual bases; no much larger clone is one base distant. The sample belongs to a study of blood T cell repertoires in COVID-19 (dated by TCRdb to the early 2020s). Some background on the complete study: Samples from collaborators originated in the United States, Italy and Spain and spanned both the acute and convalescent phases of COVID-19. The prospective study material was composed of cDNA or gDNA derived from T cells, B-cell-depleted T cells, or PBMCs. Deeply sampled blood TCRbeta repertoires from subjects exposed to, actively infected with, or recovered from COVID-19 were included in the dataset. The repertoires were released in a freely available public database meant as a resource for research on the immune response to SARS-CoV-2. The samples were drawn from the first 160 participants of the ongoing ImmuneRACE study and from 950 to 1,500 subjects provided by 6 global collaborators. Sample metadata almost always included a de-identified subject ID, COVID-19 status, age in years and sex. HLA class I and class II types, where available, came from metadata supplied by the sample provider rather than from assay-based typing.

At one collaborating source in Seattle, patients were enrolled during active infection and were followed longitudinally through the course of disease. The collaborating institutions used their own protocols to collect whole blood in K2EDTA tubes. For TCRbeta analysis, collaborator samples were shipped as frozen whole blood, as isolated PBMCs, or as DNA extracted from either sample type. V is cut by 0 bases and J by 7 bases, and the space between the germline ends is 10 bases. Via the germline V gene (reference sequence), CDR1 is GTSNPN and CDR2 SVGIG. The CDR3 measures 12 amino acids from cysteine to phenylalanine. Only CDR3 DNA is held: 36 bases, read in frame from base 1. The immunoSEQ Assay, a bias-controlled multiplex PCR, was used to amplify TCRbeta CDR3 regions from genomic DNA. The study's own analysis went as follows. The number of nucleated cells in each sample was estimated by amplification of reference gene primers within the assay. Sequence reads were collapsed and filtered to measure the absolute abundance of every unique TCRbeta CDR3 rearrangement. For each sample, productive Simpson clonality was calculated as the square root of Simpson's diversity index across productive rearrangements. TCRdb limited this immuneACCESS table to in-frame rearrangements with V and J called. A share of clones is missing; checked studies link under half to unresolved V genes, and the rest is unexplained. The D gene and trimming were derived from the DNA, and the V and J assignments and clone size from that table. This sample lists around 230,000 clones; 70% to 90% were detected once. The ten largest clones take up 4% to 6% of the sample.

Overall study results and their limits: How much clinical and demographic metadata was included differed by source and by participant, and the metadata was provided uncurated.

Sequencing was performed on peripheral blood. The receptor comes from a man in his fifties with COVID-19, enrolled during active disease. The receptor chain draws on TRBV30 and TRBJ2-7; the D segment could be TRBD2, given 6 matching bases. The nucleotide sequence reads TGTGCCTGGAGTGTATGGGGGAGGGAGCAGTACTTC. Its coded protein is CAWSVWGREQYF.